This T cell receptor (beta chain) is from a study of cytomegalovirus exposure and HLA in healthy donors. Looking at the study overall: Early released data had about 85 million unique TCRs, all coming from HLA-typed donors.

Germline V CDR1 and CDR2: SEHNR, FQNEAQ (reference sequence). The CDR3 sequence is 18 residues long. Germline trimming cut 0 bases from V and 7 bases from J; bases unmatched to any gene: 8. PCR involved 60 Vbeta and 13 Jbeta primers. Assay used: immunoSEQ multiplex PCR; TCRdb lists only in-frame clones, some missing. Of approximately 150,000 clones in the sample, roughly 80% were seen once. The V call is TRBV7-9, the J call TRBJ2-1, with 14 bases fitting TRBD2. Sample: PBMCs. The source of this sequence is a female donor in good health and CMV-seronegative. CDR3 sequence reads: CASSLAPIRTSGRNEQFF. The CDR3 DNA sequence: TGTGCCAGCAGCTTAGCCCCTATCAGGACTAGCGGGAGGAATGAGCAGTTCTTC.